This is a list of T cell receptor beta chains from one sample in a study of CD8+CD57+ T cells in acquired aplastic anemia. TCRdb called the reads again in MiXCR, with one record for every CDR3 protein. The table lists about 110,000 distinct CDR3 sequences, 50% to 65% of them singletons, with roughly a third in the top ten. Sequencing was carried out using sorted CD4+, CD8+, or CD8+CD57+ T cells (not recorded which) from PBMCs. The source of these receptors is a human donor in good health, serving as a control. The CDR3 runs from the conserved cysteine through the conserved F or W. The order of the fields is clone size, J gene, D gene, V gene, CDR3 protein, CDR3 DNA. D genes are given only for firm matches. Expanded clones are given a class, and other clones once, few, many or no size at all.

clone_size: .; j_call: TRBJ1-2; d_call: .; v_call: TRBV10-3; cdr3_aa: CATGGADSYTF; cdr3_nt: TGTGCCACCGGGGGGGCCGACTCCTACACCTTC
clone_size: .; j_call: TRBJ2-7; d_call: .; v_call: TRBV15; cdr3_aa: CATSSGVTSYEQYF; cdr3_nt: TGTGCCACCAGCAGTGGTGTCACCTCCTACGAGCAGTACTTC
clone_size: .; j_call: TRBJ2-1; d_call: TRBD2; v_call: TRBV15; cdr3_aa: CATSRDRRGGPNEQFF; cdr3_nt: TGTGCCACCAGCAGAGACAGGCGGGGGGGCCCGAATGAGCAGTTCTTC
clone_size: .; j_call: TRBJ1-2; d_call: .; v_call: TRBV7-2; cdr3_aa: CASSPDGHNYGYTF; cdr3_nt: TGTGCCAGCAGCCCCGATGGGCATAACTATGGCTACACCTTC
clone_size: once; j_call: TRBJ1-1; d_call: TRBD1; v_call: TRBV15; cdr3_aa: CATSRRGQYTEAFF; cdr3_nt: TGTGCCACCAGCCGGCGGGGACAGTACACTGAAGCTTTCTTT
clone_size: few; j_call: TRBJ1-1; d_call: .; v_call: TRBV19; cdr3_aa: CASSPAQVDTEAFF; cdr3_nt: TGTGCCAGCAGCCCCGCTCAGGTGGACACTGAAGCTTTCTTT
clone_size: .; j_call: TRBJ2-5; d_call: TRBD1; v_call: TRBV15; cdr3_aa: CATSGFSGTVHYGTQYF; cdr3_nt: TGTGCCACCAGCGGCTTCTCCGGGACAGTACATTACGGGACCCAGTACTTC
clone_size: .; j_call: TRBJ2-7; d_call: .; v_call: TRBV25-1; cdr3_aa: CASSGGGQQFYEQYF; cdr3_nt: TGTGCCAGCAGTGGGGGGGGACAGCAGTTCTACGAGCAGTACTTC
clone_size: many; j_call: TRBJ1-1; d_call: TRBD1; v_call: TRBV6-5; cdr3_aa: CASSYSQGVNTEAFF; cdr3_nt: TGTGCCAGCAGTTACTCACAGGGGGTGAACACTGAAGCTTTCTTT
clone_size: .; j_call: TRBJ2-1; d_call: TRBD2; v_call: TRBV3-1; cdr3_aa: CASRHSGGEQFF; cdr3_nt: TGTGCCAGCAGACATAGCGGGGGGGAGCAGTTCTTC
clone_size: .; j_call: TRBJ1-2; d_call: .; v_call: TRBV9; cdr3_aa: CASSGDSSGDGYTF; cdr3_nt: TGTGCCAGCAGCGGGGATTCCAGCGGTGATGGCTACACCTTC
clone_size: .; j_call: TRBJ1-2; d_call: TRBD1; v_call: TRBV24-1; cdr3_aa: CATSERTGEYGYTF; cdr3_nt: TGTGCCACCAGTGAGCGGACAGGGGAATATGGCTACACCTTC